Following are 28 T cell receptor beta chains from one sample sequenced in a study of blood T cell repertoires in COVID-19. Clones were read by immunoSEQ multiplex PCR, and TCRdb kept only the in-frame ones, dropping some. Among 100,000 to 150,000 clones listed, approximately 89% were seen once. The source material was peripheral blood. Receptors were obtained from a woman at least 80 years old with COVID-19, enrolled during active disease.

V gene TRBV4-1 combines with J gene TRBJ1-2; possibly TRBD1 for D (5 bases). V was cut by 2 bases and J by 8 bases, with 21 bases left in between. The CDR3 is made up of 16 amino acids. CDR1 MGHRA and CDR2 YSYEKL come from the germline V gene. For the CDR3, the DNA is TGCGCCAGCAGCCAACCCGGGGGACTTACTAGGGAAGGCTACACCTTC. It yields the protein CASSQPGGLTREGYTF.

The CDR3 sequence is CASSKRSQGHKNIQYF. The DNA for the CDR3 is TGTGCCAGCAGCAAGAGATCCCAGGGTCACAAAAACATTCAGTACTTC. V usage is TRBV6-2 or TRBV6-3 and J usage is TRBJ2-4, with a possible D match to TRBD1 (5 bases). The CDR3 spans 16 residues. Trimming removed 6 bases from V and 3 bases from J, with 18 bases in between. CDR1 and CDR2 from the germline V gene are MNHEY and SVGEGT.

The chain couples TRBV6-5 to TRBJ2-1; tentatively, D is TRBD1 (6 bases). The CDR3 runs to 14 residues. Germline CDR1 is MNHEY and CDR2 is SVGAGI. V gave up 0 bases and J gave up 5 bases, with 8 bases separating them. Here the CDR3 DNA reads TGTGCCAGCAGTTACTCCCGGGACAACAATGAGCAGTTCTTC. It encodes CASSYSRDNNEQFF.

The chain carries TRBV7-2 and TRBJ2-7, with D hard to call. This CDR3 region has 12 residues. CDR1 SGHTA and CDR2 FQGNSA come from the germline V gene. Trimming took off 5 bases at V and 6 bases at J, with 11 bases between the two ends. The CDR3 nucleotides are TGTGCCAGCAGCGCTTTTTTCGGCGAGCAGTACTTC. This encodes CASSAFFGEQYF.

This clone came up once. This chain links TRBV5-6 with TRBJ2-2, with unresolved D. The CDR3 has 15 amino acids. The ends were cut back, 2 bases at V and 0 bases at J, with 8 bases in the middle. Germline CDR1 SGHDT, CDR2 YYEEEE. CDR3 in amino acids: CASSFSLTNTGELFF. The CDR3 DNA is TGTGCCAGCAGCTTTTCACTTACGAACACCGGGGAGCTGTTTTTT.

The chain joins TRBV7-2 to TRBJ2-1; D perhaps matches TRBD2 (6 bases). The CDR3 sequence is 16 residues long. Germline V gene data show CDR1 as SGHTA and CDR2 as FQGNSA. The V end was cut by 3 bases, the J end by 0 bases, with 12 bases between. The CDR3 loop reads CASSFGRQSSYNEQFF. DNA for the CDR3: TGTGCCAGCAGCTTCGGGAGACAGAGCTCCTACAATGAGCAGTTCTTC.

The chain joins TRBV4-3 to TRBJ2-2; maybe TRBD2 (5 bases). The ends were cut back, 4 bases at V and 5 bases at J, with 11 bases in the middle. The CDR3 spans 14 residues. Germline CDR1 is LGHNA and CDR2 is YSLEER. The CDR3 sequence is CASSPDYLTGELFF. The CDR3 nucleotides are TGCGCCAGCAGCCCCGACTACCTGACCGGGGAGCTGTTTTTT.

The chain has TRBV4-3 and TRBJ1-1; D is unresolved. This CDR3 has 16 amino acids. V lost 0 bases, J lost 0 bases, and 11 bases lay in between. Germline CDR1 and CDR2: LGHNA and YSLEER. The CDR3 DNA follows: TGCGCCAGCAGCCAAGATCTCGGCGGCTTGAACACTGAAGCTTTCTTT. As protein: CASSQDLGGLNTEAFF.

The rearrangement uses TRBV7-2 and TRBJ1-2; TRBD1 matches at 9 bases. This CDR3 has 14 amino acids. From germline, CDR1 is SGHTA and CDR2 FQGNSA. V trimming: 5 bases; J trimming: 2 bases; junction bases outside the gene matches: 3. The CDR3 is CASSRTGENYGYTF. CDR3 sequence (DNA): TGTGCCAGCAGCCGGACAGGGGAAAACTATGGCTACACCTTC.

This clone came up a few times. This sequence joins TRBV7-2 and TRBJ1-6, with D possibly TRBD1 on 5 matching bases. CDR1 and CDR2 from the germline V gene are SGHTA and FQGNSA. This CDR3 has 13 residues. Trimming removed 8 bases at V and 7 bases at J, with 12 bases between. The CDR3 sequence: CASAGGTNSPLHF. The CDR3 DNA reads TGTGCCAGCGCCGGGGGTACGAATTCACCCCTCCACTTT.

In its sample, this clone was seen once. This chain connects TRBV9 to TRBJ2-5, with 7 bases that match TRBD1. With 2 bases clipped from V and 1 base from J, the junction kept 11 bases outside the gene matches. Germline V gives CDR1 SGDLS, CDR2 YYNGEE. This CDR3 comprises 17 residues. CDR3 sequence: CASSVSGAGGSQETQYF. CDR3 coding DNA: TGTGCCAGCAGCGTCTCTGGCGCAGGGGGATCCCAAGAGACCCAGTACTTC.

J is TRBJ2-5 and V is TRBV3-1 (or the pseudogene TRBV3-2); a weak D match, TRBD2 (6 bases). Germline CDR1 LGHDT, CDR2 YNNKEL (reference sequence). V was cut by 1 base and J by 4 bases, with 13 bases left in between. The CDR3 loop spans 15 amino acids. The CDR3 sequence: CASSQVGRGGETQYF. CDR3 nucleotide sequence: TGTGCCAGCAGCCAAGTTGGGCGGGGCGGAGAGACCCAGTACTTC.

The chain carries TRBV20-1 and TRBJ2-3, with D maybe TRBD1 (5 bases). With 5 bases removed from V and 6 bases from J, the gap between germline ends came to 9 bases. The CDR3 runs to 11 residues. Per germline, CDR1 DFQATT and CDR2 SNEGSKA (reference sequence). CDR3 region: CSAGARDTQYF. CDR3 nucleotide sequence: TGCAGTGCTGGGGCCCGGGATACGCAGTATTTT.

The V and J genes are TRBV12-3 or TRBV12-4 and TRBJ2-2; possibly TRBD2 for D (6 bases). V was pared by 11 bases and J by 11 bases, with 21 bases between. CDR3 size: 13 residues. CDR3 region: CAWIRDSPRELFF. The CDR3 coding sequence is TGTGCCTGGATCCGGGACTCGCCGCGAGAGCTGTTTTTT.

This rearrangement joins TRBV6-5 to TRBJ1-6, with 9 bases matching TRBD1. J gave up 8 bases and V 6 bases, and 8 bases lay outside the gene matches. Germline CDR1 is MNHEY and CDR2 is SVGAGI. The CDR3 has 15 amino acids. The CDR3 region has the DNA TGTGCCAGCAGAACCTTTACAGGGGGCGATTCACCCCTCCACTTT. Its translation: CASRTFTGGDSPLHF.

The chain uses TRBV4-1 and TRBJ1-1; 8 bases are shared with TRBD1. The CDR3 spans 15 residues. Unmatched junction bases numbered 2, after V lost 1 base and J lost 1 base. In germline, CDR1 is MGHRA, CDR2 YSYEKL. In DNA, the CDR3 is TGCGCCAGCAGCCAAGGTACAGGGGGGAACACTGAAGCTTTCTTT. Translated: CASSQGTGGNTEAFF.

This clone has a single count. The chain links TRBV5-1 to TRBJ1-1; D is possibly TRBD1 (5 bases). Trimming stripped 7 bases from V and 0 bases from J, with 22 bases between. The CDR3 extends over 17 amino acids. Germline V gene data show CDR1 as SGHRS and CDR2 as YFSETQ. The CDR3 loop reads CASRGETPTGMNTEAFF. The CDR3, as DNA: TGCGCCAGCCGGGGGGAAACTCCAACCGGGATGAACACTGAAGCTTTCTTT.

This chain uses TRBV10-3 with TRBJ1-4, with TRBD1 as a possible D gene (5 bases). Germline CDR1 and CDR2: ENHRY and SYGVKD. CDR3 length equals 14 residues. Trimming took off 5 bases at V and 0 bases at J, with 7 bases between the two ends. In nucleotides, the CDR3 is TGTGCCATCAGTTCGGACACAACTAATGAAAAACTGTTTTTT. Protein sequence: CAISSDTTNEKLFF.

CDR3 nucleotide sequence: TGTGCCAGCAGTCCCTTTGGGACTAGCGCCGAGCAGTACTTC. It yields the protein CASSPFGTSAEQYF. This chain connects TRBV27 to TRBJ2-7; 10 positions match TRBD2. The V gene's germline CDR1 is MNHEY and CDR2 SMNVEV (reference sequence). The CDR3 has 14 residues. The trim removed 5 bases at V and 6 bases at J, leaving 7 bases unmatched.

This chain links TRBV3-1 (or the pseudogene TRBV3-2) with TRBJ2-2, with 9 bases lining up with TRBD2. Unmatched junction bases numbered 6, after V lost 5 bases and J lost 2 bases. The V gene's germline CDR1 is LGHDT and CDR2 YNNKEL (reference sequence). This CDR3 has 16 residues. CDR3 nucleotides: TGTGCCAGCAGCTTCACTAGCGGGTCAAACACCGGGGAGCTGTTTTTT. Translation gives CASSFTSGSNTGELFF.

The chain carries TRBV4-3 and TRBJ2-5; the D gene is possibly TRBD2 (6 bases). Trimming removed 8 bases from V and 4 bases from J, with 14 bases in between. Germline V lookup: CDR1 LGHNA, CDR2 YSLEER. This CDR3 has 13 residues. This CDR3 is CASGRTYGETQYF. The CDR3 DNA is TGCGCCAGCGGGAGGACGTACGGAGAGACCCAGTACTTC.

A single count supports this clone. The CDR3 nucleotides are TGTGCCAGCAGTTACGGGCCAGGGATCGGTGGCTACACCTTC. It specifies CASSYGPGIGGYTF. The rearrangement joins TRBV6-5 to TRBJ1-2, with D possibly being TRBD1 (5 bases). V was cut by 2 bases and J by 7 bases, with 14 bases left in between. CDR1 and CDR2 from the germline V gene are MNHEY and SVGAGI. This CDR3 has 14 residues.

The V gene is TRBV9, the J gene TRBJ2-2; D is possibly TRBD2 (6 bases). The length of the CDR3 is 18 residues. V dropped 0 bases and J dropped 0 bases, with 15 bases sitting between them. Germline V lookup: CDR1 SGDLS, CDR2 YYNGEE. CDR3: CASSVGLASVANTGELFF. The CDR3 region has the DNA TGTGCCAGCAGCGTAGGTCTCGCTAGCGTTGCGAACACCGGGGAGCTGTTTTTT.

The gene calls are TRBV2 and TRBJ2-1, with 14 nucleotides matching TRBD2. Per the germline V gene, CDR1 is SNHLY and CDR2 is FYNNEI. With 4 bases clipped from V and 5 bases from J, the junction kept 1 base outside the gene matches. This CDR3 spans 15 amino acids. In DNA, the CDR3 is TGTGCCAGCAGTGGACTAGCGGGAGGGAACAATGAGCAGTTCTTC. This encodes CASSGLAGGNNEQFF.

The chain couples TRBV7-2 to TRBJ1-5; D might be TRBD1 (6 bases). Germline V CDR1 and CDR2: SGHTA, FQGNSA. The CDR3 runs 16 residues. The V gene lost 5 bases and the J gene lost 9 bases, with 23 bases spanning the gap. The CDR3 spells CASSEGSTRMTGPQHF. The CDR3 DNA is TGTGCCAGCAGCGAGGGGTCGACAAGGATGACAGGGCCCCAGCATTTT. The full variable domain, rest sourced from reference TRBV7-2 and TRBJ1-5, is GAGVSQSPSNKVTEKGKDVELRCDPISGHTALYWYRQSLGQGLEFLIYFQGNSAPDKSGLPSDRFSAERTGGSVSTLTIQRTQQEDSAVYLCASSEGSTRMTGPQHFGDGTRLSIL.

The CDR3 spells CASSWGTGENTEAFF. CDR3 sequence (DNA): TGTGCCAGCAGCTGGGGGACAGGGGAAAACACTGAAGCTTTCTTT. The J gene is TRBJ1-1, the V gene TRBV7-2; TRBD1 agrees at 10 bases. V trimming: 4 bases; J trimming: 2 bases; junction bases outside the gene matches: 4. There are 15 residues in the CDR3. Germline CDR1 SGHTA, CDR2 FQGNSA.

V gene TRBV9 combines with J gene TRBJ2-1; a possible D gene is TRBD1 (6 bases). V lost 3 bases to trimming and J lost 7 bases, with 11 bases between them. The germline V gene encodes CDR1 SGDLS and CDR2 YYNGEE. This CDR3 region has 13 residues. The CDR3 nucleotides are TGTGCCAGCAGCGAAAACAGGGAAAATGAGCAGTTCTTC. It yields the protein CASSENRENEQFF.

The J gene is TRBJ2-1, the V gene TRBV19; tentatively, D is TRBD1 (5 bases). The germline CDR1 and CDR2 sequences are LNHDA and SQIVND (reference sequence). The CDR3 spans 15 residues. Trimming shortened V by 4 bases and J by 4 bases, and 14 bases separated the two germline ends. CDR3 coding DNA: TGTGCCAGTAGTACCCCTAGGGGCCTTTACAATGAGCAGTTCTTC. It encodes CASSTPRGLYNEQFF.